This T cell receptor beta chain came from a study of beta chain features in type 1 diabetes. Cells sorted by CD45RO/CCR7/CD25/CD127/CD95/CD27 comprised CD4+ naive, central memory, regulatory and stem cell-like memory cells. Isolated RNA was reverse transcribed in full, so expressed TCRB transcripts were sequenced. Assay used: immunoSEQ multiplex PCR; TCRdb lists only in-frame clones, some missing. The sample records fewer than 650,000 clones, 15% being singletons. This clone was found a few times. No antigen is known for it. The study's findings and limits: Diminished insertions and augmented deletions at VDJ junctions characterized type 1 diabetes patients.

V lost 2 bases, J lost 10 bases, and 18 bases lay in between. CDR3 length: 16 residues. Germline values: CDR1 SGHDN, CDR2 FVKESK. The J gene is TRBJ1-6, the V gene TRBV14; D is uncertain. Sequenced input: naive CD4+ T cells from blood. The sequence derives from a man in his late teens or twenties in good health. In DNA form, the CDR3 reads TGTGCCAGCAGCCAACCAAATCCGCCGCGTATGTCACCCCTCCACTTT. Protein sequence: CASSQPNPPRMSPLHF. Based on the CDR3 plus reference TRBV14 and TRBJ1-6, the full variable domain is EAGVTQFPSHSVIEKGQTVTLRCDPISGHDNLYWYRRVMGKEIKFLLHFVKESKQDESGMPNNRFLAERTGGTYSTLKVQPAELEDSGVYFCASSQPNPPRMSPLHFGNGTRLTVT.